Listed below are T cell receptor beta chains from one sample, sequenced in a study of control samples from healthy donors and cancer patients. Here immunoSEQ multiplex PCR was the method, and the copy in TCRdb shows in-frame clones only, minus some. This table holds roughly 89,000 clones, roughly 91% found once. The sample was blood. Source of these receptors: a man in his fifties or sixties in good health. The CDR3 runs from the conserved cysteine through the conserved F or W. The D gene is left open where the match is weak. The size of a clone is reported for some rows only, either as once, few or many, or as a class for expanded clones.

size	D	V	length	J	CDR3	DNA
-	TRBD1	TRBV7-8	16	TRBJ1-6	CASSLAAGGVNSPLHF	TGTGCCAGCAGCTTAGCGGCAGGGGGCGTAAATTCACCCCTCCACTTT
-	-	TRBV11-2	11	TRBJ2-7	CASSSGRWQYF	TGTGCCAGCAGCTCGGGTAGATGGCAGTACTTC
-	-	TRBV7-2	12	TRBJ2-2	CAGGLNTGELFF	TGTGCGGGGGGTCTGAACACCGGGGAGCTGTTTTTT
-	-	TRBV7-9	13	TRBJ1-2	CASSLAGGSGYTF	TGTGCCAGCAGCTTAGCTGGGGGAAGTGGCTACACCTTC
-	-	TRBV6-6	13	TRBJ2-3	CASTGVSEHTQYF	TGTGCCAGCACCGGGGTTTCAGAGCATACGCAGTATTTT
-	TRBD1	TRBV6-5	15	TRBJ1-2	CASSSLDRGRGGYTF	TGTGCCAGCAGTTCCCTTGACAGGGGCCGAGGGGGCTACACCTTC
-	-	TRBV7-9	10	TRBJ1-2	CASSGPGDTF	TGTGCCAGCAGCGGGCCCGGAGACACCTTC
once	TRBD2	TRBV5-4	16	TRBJ2-1	CASSLSSSGIYNEQFF	TGTGCCAGCAGCTTGTCGTCTAGCGGTATATACAATGAGCAGTTCTTC
once	-	TRBV15	15	TRBJ2-2	CATSRSRTITGELFF	TGTGCCACCAGCAGGTCTCGGACAATCACCGGGGAGCTGTTTTTT
-	TRBD1	TRBV7-8	14	TRBJ1-2	CASSLEGANYGYTF	TGTGCCAGCAGCTTAGAGGGGGCGAACTATGGCTACACCTTC
-	-	TRBV6-2/TRBV6-3	13	TRBJ2-1	CASSSLAYNEQFF	TGTGCCAGCAGTTCCCTGGCCTACAATGAGCAGTTCTTC
-	-	TRBV9	14	TRBJ1-2	CASSAGQGGYGYTF	TGTGCCAGCAGCGCAGGGCAGGGAGGCTATGGCTACACCTTC
-	-	TRBV19	13	TRBJ1-1	CASSKAAGTEAFF	TGTGCCAGTAGTAAGGCTGCAGGCACTGAAGCTTTCTTT
-	-	TRBV28	15	TRBJ2-4	CASSQDGSVKNIQYF	TGTGCCAGCAGCCAGGACGGGTCAGTAAAAAACATTCAGTACTTC
-	-	TRBV6-5	15	TRBJ2-7	CASSSPLLSSYEQYF	TGTGCCAGCAGTTCCCCGTTATTGAGCTCCTACGAGCAGTACTTC
-	-	TRBV5-1	15	TRBJ1-1	CASSTVSQGTAEAFF	TGCGCCAGCAGCACGGTATCGCAGGGGACGGCTGAAGCTTTCTTT
-	-	TRBV6-5	13	TRBJ1-5	CASSTQVNQPQHF	TGTGCCAGCAGTACACAGGTAAATCAGCCCCAGCATTTT
-	-	TRBV7-2	14	TRBJ1-2	CASSLVDMNYGYTF	TGTGCCAGCAGCTTAGTAGACATGAACTATGGCTACACCTTC
-	-	TRBV6-5	13	TRBJ1-2	CATTELTGYGYTF	TGTGCCACCACCGAATTGACGGGTTATGGCTACACCTTC
-	-	TRBV19	16	TRBJ2-2	CASSIVGGFSPGELFF	TGTGCCAGTAGTATAGTGGGCGGGTTTTCCCCCGGGGAGCTGTTTTTT
-	-	TRBV6-4	13	TRBJ2-7	CASSTILGEKQYF	TGTGCCAGCAGTACCATTTTGGGGGAAAAGCAGTACTTC
-	-	TRBV3-1/TRBV3-2	14	TRBJ1-1	CASSQSTWGSPAFF	TGTGCCAGCAGCCAATCCACGTGGGGGTCGCCAGCTTTCTTT
once	TRBD2	TRBV9	16	TRBJ2-5	CASSVGTSGAQETQYF	TGTGCCAGCAGCGTAGGGACTAGCGGGGCCCAAGAGACCCAGTACTTC
-	TRBD2	TRBV14	16	TRBJ2-1	CASSPNLAGGQGEQFF	TGTGCCAGCAGCCCGAACTTGGCGGGGGGGCAGGGAGAGCAGTTCTTC
-	-	TRBV5-5	14	TRBJ1-5	CASSLDSYNQPQHF	TGTGCCAGCAGCTTGGACAGCTACAATCAGCCCCAGCATTTT
once	-	TRBV6-5	12	TRBJ1-1	CASSYSSGRAFF	TGTGCCAGCAGTTACTCCTCAGGGAGAGCTTTCTTT
-	-	TRBV4-3	13	TRBJ2-3	CASSQVASGLQYF	TGCGCCAGCAGCCAAGTTGCATCGGGTCTTCAGTATTTT
-	TRBD1	TRBV4-1	17	TRBJ1-3	CASSQEGQGGGGNTIYF	TGCGCCAGCAGCCAGGAAGGACAGGGAGGTGGTGGGAACACCATATATTTT
-	-	TRBV30	14	TRBJ2-6	CALIGGNGANVLTF	TGTGCCTTGATAGGGGGTAATGGGGCCAACGTCCTGACTTTC
-	TRBD1	TRBV19	15	TRBJ2-1	CASSPGGQGSNEQFF	TGTGCCAGTAGCCCGGGGGGACAGGGGAGCAATGAGCAGTTCTTC
-	-	TRBV7-2	14	TRBJ1-2	CASSLDGSNYGYTF	TGTGCCAGCAGCTTAGACGGCAGTAACTATGGCTACACCTTC
once	TRBD1	TRBV5-1	15	TRBJ1-1	CASSGTGVANTEAFF	TGCGCCAGCAGCGGTACAGGGGTGGCGAACACTGAAGCTTTCTTT
-	-	TRBV7-9	14	TRBJ1-2	CASSPVQKIYGYTF	TGTGCCAGCAGCCCTGTACAGAAGATCTATGGCTACACCTTC
-	-	TRBV7-9	13	TRBJ2-1	CASSLVGGNEQFF	TGTGCCAGCAGCTTAGTGGGGGGAAATGAGCAGTTCTTC
-	-	TRBV27	15	TRBJ1-2	CASSFSTQGNYGYTF	TGTGCCAGCAGTTTCTCTACACAGGGAAACTATGGCTACACCTTC
few	TRBD1	TRBV19	14	TRBJ1-1	CASSLQGGITEAFF	TGTGCCAGTAGTTTGCAGGGGGGCATCACTGAAGCTTTCTTT
-	-	TRBV6-1	16	TRBJ2-1	CASSEKRGSNYNEQFF	TGTGCCAGCAGTGAGAAAAGGGGGTCCAACTACAATGAGCAGTTCTTC
-	-	TRBV29-1	12	TRBJ1-2	CSFNVVNYGYTF	TGCAGCTTCAACGTCGTAAACTATGGCTACACCTTC
-	TRBD1	TRBV7-2	15	TRBJ2-3	CASSLRTGESDTQYF	TGTGCCAGCAGCCTCCGGACAGGGGAGTCAGATACGCAGTATTTT
-	-	TRBV30	15	TRBJ1-6	CAWSDLTVISSPLHF	TGTGCCTGGAGTGATCTTACAGTTATATCATCACCCCTCCACTTT
-	-	TRBV18	14	TRBJ2-7	CASSPPPGTYEQYF	TGTGCCAGCTCACCACCCCCTGGAACCTACGAGCAGTACTTC
-	-	TRBV29-1	14	TRBJ2-5	CSVEDRRTEETQYF	TGCAGCGTTGAAGATCGGAGGACGGAGGAGACCCAGTACTTC
-	TRBD2	TRBV6-2/TRBV6-3	20	TRBJ2-2	CASSRPGLAGTQAGTGELFF	TGTGCCAGCAGCCGACCGGGACTAGCGGGGACACAAGCGGGCACCGGGGAGCTGTTTTTT
-	-	TRBV19	13	TRBJ2-7	CASSIGGAYEQYF	TGTGCCAGTAGTATTGGGGGCGCCTACGAGCAGTACTTC
-	-	TRBV4-1	12	TRBJ2-3	CASSQGGATQYF	TGCGCCAGCAGCCAAGGGGGGGCGACGCAGTATTTT
-	-	TRBV24-1	13	TRBJ1-2	CATSDFGRGRFTF	TGTGCCACCAGTGATTTTGGCAGGGGAAGGTTCACCTTC
-	-	TRBV18	16	TRBJ1-2	CASSPRPTGGNYGYTF	TGTGCCAGCTCACCACGCCCGACAGGTGGGAACTATGGCTACACCTTC
-	-	TRBV30	12	TRBJ1-1	CAWDRWNTEAFF	TGTGCCTGGGACAGGTGGAACACTGAAGCTTTCTTT
-	-	TRBV27	12	TRBJ2-2	CASSFIRGELFF	TGTGCCAGCAGTTTTATTCGCGGGGAGCTGTTTTTT
-	-	TRBV19	12	TRBJ1-2	CASSMGTYGYTF	TGTGCCAGTAGTATGGGGACTTATGGCTACACCTTC
once	-	TRBV25-1	16	TRBJ1-6	CASSDADLLGGSPLHF	TGTGCCAGCAGTGATGCAGACCTTCTAGGGGGTTCACCCCTCCACTTT
-	TRBD1	TRBV18	14	TRBJ1-2	CASSPTGGQDGYTF	TGTGCCAGCTCACCGACAGGGGGACAAGATGGCTACACCTTC
-	TRBD2	TRBV7-8	14	TRBJ2-7	CASSATSRSYEQYF	TGTGCCAGCAGCGCGACTAGCCGGTCCTACGAGCAGTACTTC
-	TRBD1	TRBV3-1/TRBV3-2	14	TRBJ1-2	CASSQGTGDYGYTF	TGTGCCAGCAGCCAAGGGACAGGGGACTATGGCTACACCTTC